The clone carrying this T cell receptor (beta chain) turned up a few times. The data derive from a study of blood T cell repertoires in COVID-19. Whole-study context: Both acute and convalescent COVID-19 samples were obtained from the United States, Italy and Spain.

The germline V gene encodes CDR1 SEHNR and CDR2 FQNEAQ (reference sequence). The CDR3 is made up of 15 amino acids. Unmatched junction bases numbered 2, after V lost 1 base and J lost 3 bases. Sequencing used immunoSEQ multiplex PCR; TCRdb keeps in-frame clones, though not all of them. Seen here are around 340,000 clones, approximately 86% observed once, and the top ten hold roughly 7.1%. Sequences were obtained from peripheral blood. The rearrangement links TRBV7-9 to TRBJ2-7, with 11 bases aligning to TRBD2. The clonotype was recovered from a woman between 55 and 75 years old with COVID-19, enrolled during active disease. The DNA for the CDR3 is TGTGCCAGCAGCTTAGATGGGACTAGCGGCTACGAGCAGTACTTC. Its translation is CASSLDGTSGYEQYF.